The next 4 T cell receptor beta chains were all read from a single sample in a study of T cell responses to AZD1222 COVID-19 vaccine. TCRdb's table, derived via immunoSEQ multiplex PCR, lists solely in-frame clones and lacks some. The sample gives 95,000 to 100,000 clones, around 87% of which show up once; 10% is in the top ten. Here the sequenced sample was peripheral blood, taken 28 days after the second AZD1222 dose. These receptor sequences come from an adult who received the AZD1222 COVID-19 vaccine.

This chain uses TRBV6-4 with TRBJ2-1, with 13 nucleotides matching TRBD2. CDR1 and CDR2 from the germline V gene are MRHNA and SNTAGT. V shed 5 bases and J 9 bases; nucleotides not matched to a gene: 4. The CDR3 spans 14 residues. The CDR3 reads CASSTSGGASEQFF. CDR3 DNA: TGTGCCAGCAGTACTAGCGGGGGGGCCAGTGAGCAGTTCTTC.

This clone has a handful of counts. The chain uses TRBV10-3 and TRBJ1-4; 11 bases are shared with TRBD1. This CDR3 has 13 residues. The germline V gene encodes CDR1 ENHRY and CDR2 SYGVKD. J lost 6 bases, V lost 7 bases, and 1 base had no gene match. For the CDR3, the DNA is TGTGCCATCAAGGGACAGGGGGATGAAAAACTGTTTTTT. Translation gives CAIKGQGDEKLFF.

This chain connects TRBV7-2 to TRBJ2-7; maybe TRBD1 (6 bases). CDR1 is SGHTA and CDR2 is FQGNSA in the germline V gene. V gave up 5 bases and J gave up 0 bases, with 11 bases separating them. This CDR3 spans 14 amino acids. The CDR3 loop reads CASSLDRNSYEQYF. For the CDR3, the DNA is TGTGCCAGCAGCCTTGACAGGAACTCCTACGAGCAGTACTTC.

The rearrangement uses TRBV5-5 and TRBJ2-1; D call uncertain. Trimming removed 0 bases from V and 9 bases from J, with 7 bases in between. From germline, CDR1 is SGHKS and CDR2 YYEKEE (reference sequence). The CDR3 is 12 amino acids. The CDR3 reads CASSLEVGEQFF. For the CDR3, the DNA is TGTGCCAGCAGCTTGGAGGTGGGTGAGCAGTTCTTC.